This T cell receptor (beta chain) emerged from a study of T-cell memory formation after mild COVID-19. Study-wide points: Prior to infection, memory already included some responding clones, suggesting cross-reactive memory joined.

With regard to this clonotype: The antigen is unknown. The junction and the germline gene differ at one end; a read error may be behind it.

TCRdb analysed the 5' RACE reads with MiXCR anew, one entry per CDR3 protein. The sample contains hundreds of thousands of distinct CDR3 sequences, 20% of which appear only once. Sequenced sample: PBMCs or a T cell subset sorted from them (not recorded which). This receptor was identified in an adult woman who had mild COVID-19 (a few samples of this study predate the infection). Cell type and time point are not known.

This CDR3 reads CASRLAGGTNEQFF. In DNA, the CDR3 is TGTGCCAGCAGATTAGCGGGAGGGACAAACGAGCAGTTCTTC. The gene calls are TRBV12-3 or TRBV12-4 and TRBJ2-1, with 11 bases matching TRBD2. The CDR3 is made up of 14 amino acids.